The present entry profiles one TCR beta chain with its context. This sample was taken from a study of T cells after somatic rescue of genetic block. Here immunoSEQ multiplex PCR was the method, and the copy in TCRdb shows in-frame clones only, minus some. Of approximately 10,000 clones in the sample, approximately 72% were seen once. Germline V gene sequence: CDR1 MNHEY, CDR2 SVGAGI. Deletions cut 2 bases from V and 1 base from J, with 8 bases between. The CDR3 length is 15 residues. V and J are TRBV6-5 and TRBJ1-4; D is unresolved. The sequencing sample was made of peripheral blood mononuclear cells (PBMCs). The sequence came from a boy aged 5-17 years. CDR3 in DNA: TGTGCCAGCAGTTACGCTAGAGGAACTAATGAAAAACTGTTTTTT. Its protein product is CASSYARGTNEKLFF.